This TCR beta chain was obtained from a study of beta chain features in type 1 diabetes. This clone was counted at least ten times. The CDR3 spans 13 residues. The V and J ends lost 8 bases and 5 bases respectively, with 15 bases between them. Germline V gives CDR1 SNHLY, CDR2 FYNNEI. Sequencing targeted expressed TCRB transcripts, as all isolated RNA had been reverse transcribed. Only in-frame clones appear in the TCRdb table, and some are missing; sequencing was by immunoSEQ multiplex PCR. The sample consists of a few hundred thousand clones, roughly 11% of them appearing once. Sequencing input: central memory CD4+ T cells from blood. This sequence was found in a man aged 18 to 29 in good health. This chain connects TRBV2 to TRBJ1-2, with D uncertain. The CDR3 region has the DNA TGTGCCAGCGCAACACAGATCGGTTATGGCTACACCTTC. It encodes CASATQIGYGYTF.